This T cell receptor beta chain was recorded in a study of T cells in Graves' hyperthyroidism and ophthalmopathy. General study results and limits: The model forecast ophthalmopathy, anticipating it by a median approximately 7 months before onset. Most expanded thyroid clonotypes above 0.001 also appeared in blood.

Amplification yielded TCR beta CDR3 regions, with RNA transcripts as the source. When the TCR CDR3 underwent first-round RT-PCR, the HTBI primer set was used. One entry per CDR3 protein results from TCRdb running MiXCR on the multiplex PCR reads. The sample carries around 350,000 distinct CDR3 sequences, about 18% recorded once. Remarks on this clonotype: No antigen is known for it.

The sequenced material came from blood. This clonotype was obtained from a young woman with Graves' hyperthyroidism.

CDR3 sequence reads: CASSSLGLSSSGNTIYF. The CDR3, as DNA: TGTGCCAGCAGCTCCCTTGGCCTAAGTAGCTCTGGAAACACCATATATTTT. The chain recombines TRBV9 with TRBJ1-3; D is undetermined. V lost 4 bases, J lost 0 bases, and 17 bases lay in between. Germline CDR1 is SGDLS and CDR2 is YYNGEE. The CDR3 totals 17 residues.